This TCR beta chain was profiled in a study of tumor T cells in aggressive B-cell lymphoma (dated by TCRdb to 2015 to 2018). V is reduced by 1 base and J by 2 bases, leaving a spacing of 15 bases between them. The CDR3 goes from the cysteine to the phenylalanine over 17 residues. Only the CDR3 DNA is retained, 51 bases long and in frame from the first base. CDR1 SGHVS and CDR2 FQNEAQ were looked up in the germline V gene. The method behind the library was the immunoSEQ multiplex PCR assay. Imported from immuneACCESS, the table was reduced by TCRdb to in-frame sequences with V and J called. These copies leave out some clones; in studies compared against another copy, an unresolved V gene accounts for under half, and the cause of the remainder is not known. Present in this sample are 6,000 to 8,500 clones, 82% of which were seen just once. The top ten hold approximately 2.7% of the sample. On this clone itself: Its antigen remains undetermined. Base qualities were left out, and no much larger clone turns up one base away.

The material sequenced was tumor tissue. The rearrangement combines TRBV7-8 with TRBJ2-4, with the D gene too uncertain to name. This TCR came from an adult with diffuse large B cell lymphoma. CDR3 reads: CASSLDVVALTKNIQYF. In nucleotides, the sequence is TGTGCCAGCAGCTTAGATGTCGTAGCTTTAACCAAAAACATTCAGTACTTC.